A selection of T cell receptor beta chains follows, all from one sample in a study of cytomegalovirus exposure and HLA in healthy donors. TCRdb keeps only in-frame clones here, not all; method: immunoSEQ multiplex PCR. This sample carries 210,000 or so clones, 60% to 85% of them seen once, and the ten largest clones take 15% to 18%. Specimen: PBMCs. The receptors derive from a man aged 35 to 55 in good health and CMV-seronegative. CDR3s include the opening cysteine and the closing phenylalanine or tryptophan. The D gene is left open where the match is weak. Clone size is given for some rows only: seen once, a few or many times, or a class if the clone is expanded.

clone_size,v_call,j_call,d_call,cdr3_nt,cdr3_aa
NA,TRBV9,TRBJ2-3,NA,TGTGCCAGCAGCGTTCCCTTGACAGAGGAAGTGGATACGCAGTATTTT,CASSVPLTEEVDTQYF
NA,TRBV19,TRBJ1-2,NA,TGTGCCAGTTCAGACAGAAACTATGGCTACACCTTC,CASSDRNYGYTF
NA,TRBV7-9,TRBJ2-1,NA,TGTGCCAGCAGCCTGGGACTCAACCCCGATGAGCAGTTCTTC,CASSLGLNPDEQFF
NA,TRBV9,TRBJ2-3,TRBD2,TGTGCCAGCAGCGCCGGGACTAGCGGGGGGGCTAGCACAGATACGCAGTATTTT,CASSAGTSGGASTDTQYF
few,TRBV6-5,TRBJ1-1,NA,TGTGCCAGCAGTTACTCGCCTGGAGGGACTGAAGCTTTCTTT,CASSYSPGGTEAFF
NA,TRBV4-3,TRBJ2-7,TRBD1,TGCGCCAGCAGCCAAGAATGGGACAGGGGGCTCTACGAGCAGTACTTC,CASSQEWDRGLYEQYF
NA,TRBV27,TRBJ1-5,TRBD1,TGTGCCAGCAGTTTATCAGGGGGCCTTCAGCCCCAGCATTTT,CASSLSGGLQPQHF
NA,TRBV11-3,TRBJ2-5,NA,TGTGCCAGCAGCTCAGGTGTTGGGGGGAATTACGAGACCCAGTACTTC,CASSSGVGGNYETQYF
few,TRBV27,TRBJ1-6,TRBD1,TGTGCCAGCAGCGCGTCCGACAGGGTTAAGAATTCACCCCTCCACTTT,CASSASDRVKNSPLHF
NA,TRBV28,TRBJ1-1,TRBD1,TGTGCCAGCAGTTGGTTTGTCGGGACAGTAGTAGCTTTCTTT,CASSWFVGTVVAFF
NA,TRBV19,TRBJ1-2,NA,TGTGCCAGTAGTACGACAGGTCAAGGGCGAGGTGGCTACACCTTC,CASSTTGQGRGGYTF
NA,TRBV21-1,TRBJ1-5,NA,TGTGCCAGCAGCAAAAAGGAGATAATAGGTAGCAATCAGCCCCAGCATTTT,CASSKKEIIGSNQPQHF
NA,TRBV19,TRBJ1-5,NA,TGTGCCAGTAGTATATTATCAGGCAATCAGCCCCAGCATTTT,CASSILSGNQPQHF
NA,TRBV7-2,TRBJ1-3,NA,TGTGCCAGCAGCTCTGACAGAAACACCATATATTTT,CASSSDRNTIYF
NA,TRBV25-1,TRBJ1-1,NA,TGTGCCAGCAGTGAATTTCGCGGTGGAAACACTGAAGCTTTCTTT,CASSEFRGGNTEAFF
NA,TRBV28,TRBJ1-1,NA,TGTGCCAGCCACGTTGGGGCAGCTCTGGAGGAAGCTTTCTTT,CASHVGAALEEAFF
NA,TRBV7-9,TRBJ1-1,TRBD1,TGTGCCAGCAGCCCTCCACAGGGGACTGAAGCTTTCTTT,CASSPPQGTEAFF
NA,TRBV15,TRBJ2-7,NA,TGTGCCACCAGCAGAGATCAGGGGACTACGTTCTACGAGCAGTACTTC,CATSRDQGTTFYEQYF
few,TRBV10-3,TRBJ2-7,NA,TGTGCCATCAGTGAAACGGGACTGAACTACGAGCAGTACTTC,CAISETGLNYEQYF
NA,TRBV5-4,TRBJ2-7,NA,TGTGCCAGCAGCTTGGCGCGGAGAACGGACGAGCAGTACTTC,CASSLARRTDEQYF
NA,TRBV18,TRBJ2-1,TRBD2,TGTGCCAGCTCACTGTACGGACTAGCGGAAACCCCGTGGAATGAGCAGTTCTTC,CASSLYGLAETPWNEQFF
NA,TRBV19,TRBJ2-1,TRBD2,TGTGCCAGTAGTATAGATCGGGGGGGGAGCTACAATGAGCAGTTCTTC,CASSIDRGGSYNEQFF
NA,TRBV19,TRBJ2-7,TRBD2,TGTGCCAGTAGTCCCAGCGGGAGGGGTTACGAGCAGTACTTC,CASSPSGRGYEQYF
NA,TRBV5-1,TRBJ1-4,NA,TGCGCCAGCAGCGTGGCGGGAAATAGGGAAAAACTGTTTTTT,CASSVAGNREKLFF
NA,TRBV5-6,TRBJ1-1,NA,TGTGCCAGCAGCTTGTACAGGTCGAACACTGAAGCTTTCTTT,CASSLYRSNTEAFF
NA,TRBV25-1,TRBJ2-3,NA,TGTGCCAGCAGTGAAGCGAGGCCTCCGCCGGATACGCAGTATTTT,CASSEARPPPDTQYF
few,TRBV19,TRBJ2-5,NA,TGTGCCAGTAGTAGGTTGAATACCGGAGAGACCCAGTACTTC,CASSRLNTGETQYF
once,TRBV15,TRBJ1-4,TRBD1,TGTGCCACCAGCTCTTACAGGGGGGCTAATGAAAAACTGTTTTTT,CATSSYRGANEKLFF
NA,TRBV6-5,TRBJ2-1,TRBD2,TGTGCCAGCAGTTATCCCGGGACTAAATACAATGAGCAGTTCTTC,CASSYPGTKYNEQFF
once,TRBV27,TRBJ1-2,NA,TGTGCCAGCAGTCCACGACAGGCTTCGGGCGGCTATGGCTACACCTTC,CASSPRQASGGYGYTF
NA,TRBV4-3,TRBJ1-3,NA,TGCGCCAGCAGCCAAGAGCGTAGTAGACAACAAGGAAACACCATATATTTT,CASSQERSRQQGNTIYF